Following are 27 T cell receptor beta chains from one sample sequenced in a study of beta chain features in type 1 diabetes. Findings and limits, study-wide: Shorter TCRB CDR3s, moderately but significantly so, marked every one of the four CD4+ subsets in Type 1 diabetes patients.

For these receptors, no antigen is known. The entirety of the isolated RNA underwent reverse transcription, so expressed TCRB transcripts were sequenced. Sequencing used immunoSEQ multiplex PCR; TCRdb keeps in-frame clones, though not all of them. Among roughly 53,000 clones listed, under 45% were seen once. Sequenced: Tregs from blood. The receptor source for this set is a man aged 25 to 40 with type 1 diabetes.

A few counts support this clone. This sequence joins TRBV2 and TRBJ2-2, with TRBD2 identical over 10 bases. The germline gives CDR1 SNHLY, CDR2 FYNNEI. Trimming took 7 bases from V and 7 from J; bases not matched to a gene: 12. This CDR3 has 16 residues. DNA of the CDR3: TGTGCCAGCAAAGCTAGCGGGAGTCCTCCTGGCGGGGAGCTGTTTTTT. This sequence encodes CASKASGSPPGGELFF. The entire variable domain, with the rest obtained from reference TRBV2 and TRBJ2-2, is as follows: EPEVTQTPSHQVTQMGQEVILRCVPISNHLYFYWYRQILGQKVEFLVSFYNNEISEKSEIFDDQFSVERPDGSNFTLKIRSTKLEDSAMYFCASKASGSPPGGELFFGEGSRLTVL.

This clone was recorded a few times. The chain recombines TRBV4-1 with TRBJ1-5; TRBD1 is a possible D gene (6 bases). The CDR3 consists of 15 residues. Germline V lookup: CDR1 MGHRA, CDR2 YSYEKL. The V end was cut by 2 bases, the J end by 9 bases, with 17 bases between. The CDR3 DNA follows: TGCGCCAGCAGCCAAACTTGGACAGCCGCCTCGCCCCAGCATTTT. Translating it yields CASSQTWTAASPQHF.

The rearrangement uses TRBV30 and TRBJ2-7; D is undetermined. The CDR3 loop spans 12 amino acids. Germline V gene lookup returns CDR1 GTSNPN and CDR2 SVGIG (reference sequence). Trimming stripped 7 bases from V and 5 bases from J, with 15 bases between. The CDR3 coding sequence is TGTGCCTCTGAACTCCGTCAGGACGAGCAGTACTTC. Residues: CASELRQDEQYF. Together with reference TRBV30 and TRBJ2-7, the CDR3 gives the full variable domain: SQTIHQWPATLVQPVGSPLSLECTVEGTSNPNLYWYRQAAGRGLQLLFYSVGIGQISSEVPQNLSASRPQDRQFILSSKKLLLSDSGFYLCASELRQDEQYFGPGTRLTVT.

This clone was found a few times. The chain uses TRBV5-1 and TRBJ2-2; D perhaps matches TRBD1 (5 bases). The CDR3 is 14 amino acids. Trimming took off 2 bases at V and 1 base at J, with 6 bases between the two ends. CDR1 and CDR2 (germline): SGHRS, YFSETQ. CDR3 in DNA: TGCGCCAGCAGCTTCCAGGGGAACACCGGGGAGCTGTTTTTT. It is translated as CASSFQGNTGELFF.

The V gene is TRBV6-1, the J gene TRBJ2-3; 13 nucleotides align to TRBD2. This CDR3 has 14 residues. CDR1 and CDR2 from the germline V gene are MNHNS and SASEGT. V lost 8 bases to trimming and J lost 5 bases; unmatched junction nucleotides: 4. CDR3 DNA sequence: TGTGCCAGCCTCGGACTAGCGGGAGTAGATACGCAGTATTTT. This encodes CASLGLAGVDTQYF.

This chain joins TRBV6-6 and TRBJ1-6, with 9 bases lining up with TRBD1. Looked up from germline, CDR1 is MNHNY and CDR2 is SVGAGI (reference sequence). The CDR3 covers 15 residues. The trim removed 6 bases at V and 5 bases at J, leaving 5 bases unmatched. CDR3 DNA sequence: TGTGCCAGCAGGGGGAGGGACAGGGATAATTCACCCCTCCACTTT. It translates to CASRGRDRDNSPLHF.

The chain is built from TRBV7-7 and TRBJ2-3; 14 bases are a match to TRBD2. The junction had 17 bases not matched to a gene; V was cut back by 0 bases and J by 6 bases. Germline V gives CDR1 SSHAT, CDR2 FNYEAQ (reference sequence). This CDR3 spans 21 amino acids. Here the CDR3 DNA reads TGTGCCAGCAGCTTAGCAGCTCCGGGACTAGCGGGAGCTTTCCTCGATGATACGCAGTATTTT. It yields the protein CASSLAAPGLAGAFLDDTQYF.

This chain links TRBV6-1 with TRBJ2-5; 9 bases are shared with TRBD1. The CDR3 sequence is 14 residues long. CDR1 MNHNS and CDR2 SASEGT come from the germline V gene. Germline trimming cut 6 bases from V and 5 bases from J; bases unmatched to any gene: 7. CDR3 protein: CASSPDRGGETQYF. DNA of the CDR3: TGTGCCAGCAGCCCGGACAGGGGTGGTGAGACCCAGTACTTC.

This chain links TRBV15 with TRBJ2-1, with TRBD2 matching over 9 bases. The CDR3 is 16 residues long. V shed 3 bases and J 0 bases; nucleotides not matched to a gene: 3. Germline assignment: CDR1 LNHNV and CDR2 YYDKDF (reference sequence). Written as DNA, the CDR3 is TGTGCCACCAGCAGTCCTAGCGGGATCTCCTACAATGAGCAGTTCTTC. This gives the protein CATSSPSGISYNEQFF.

This rearrangement joins TRBV6-5 to TRBJ2-7, with D possibly matching TRBD1 (5 bases). Germline V gene data show CDR1 as MNHEY and CDR2 as SVGAGI. The CDR3 is made up of 16 amino acids. V lost 0 bases to trimming and J lost 5 bases, with 17 bases between them. The CDR3 DNA follows: TGTGCCAGCAGTTACTCGATCAGCAGGGCGAGGAACGAGCAGTACTTC. Amino acids: CASSYSISRARNEQYF.

This clone was observed a few times. This chain connects TRBV6-5 to TRBJ2-5, with 9 bases aligning to TRBD1. Trimming removed 0 bases from V and 4 bases from J; junction bases left unmatched: 0. Germline lookup yields CDR1 MNHEY and CDR2 SVGAGI. The CDR3 has 14 residues. In DNA form, the CDR3 reads TGTGCCAGCAGTTACTCGGGACAGGGAGAGACCCAGTACTTC. Its protein product is CASSYSGQGETQYF.

V and J are TRBV25-1 and TRBJ1-4, with 8 bases aligning to TRBD1. There are 13 residues in the CDR3. The V and J ends lost 6 bases and 6 bases, in that order; junction bases with no gene match: 3. The germline gives CDR1 MGHDK, CDR2 SYGVNS. For the CDR3, the DNA is TGTGCCAGCAGAGGGACAGGAGATGAAAAACTGTTTTTT. Encoded protein: CASRGTGDEKLFF.

The chain links TRBV6-5 to TRBJ1-5; TRBD1 is a possible D gene (5 bases). Deletions cut 6 bases from V and 0 bases from J, with 12 bases between. The CDR3 covers 15 residues. The germline V gene has CDR1 MNHEY and CDR2 SVGAGI. The CDR3 loop reads CASRGMGGSNQPQHF. The CDR3 DNA reads TGTGCCAGCAGAGGAATGGGGGGTAGCAATCAGCCCCAGCATTTT.

The V gene is TRBV10-3, the J gene TRBJ1-5, with D possibly TRBD1 on 6 matching bases. Germline V gene sequence: CDR1 ENHRY, CDR2 SYGVKD. The ends were cut back, 10 bases at V and 5 bases at J, with 24 bases in the middle. The CDR3 has 16 amino acids. Here the CDR3 reads CATKGGGAMFDQPQHF. Written as DNA, the CDR3 is TGTGCCACCAAAGGGGGGGGCGCGATGTTTGATCAGCCCCAGCATTTT.

This chain connects TRBV5-1 to TRBJ2-5, with D hard to call. Germline V gene lookup returns CDR1 SGHRS and CDR2 YFSETQ. The CDR3 is 14 residues long. V lost 5 bases and J 4 bases, leaving 15 bases between the germline ends. In nucleotides, the CDR3 is TGCGCCAGCAGTTCCGAATTAAGCTCAGAGACCCAGTACTTC. It yields the protein CASSSELSSETQYF.

This clone was counted between two and nine times. The chain combines TRBV28 with TRBJ2-3; 8 nucleotides line up with TRBD2. The V gene's germline CDR1 is MDHEN and CDR2 SYDVKM. V trimming: 5 bases; J trimming: 1 base; junction bases outside the gene matches: 2. This CDR3 is built from 14 residues. The CDR3 DNA is TGTGCCAGCAGTGTTAGCGGGGGCACAGATACGCAGTATTTT. This codes for CASSVSGGTDTQYF.

Written as DNA, the CDR3 is TGCAGCGCTACAGTGACGGGGGGTGTTAATGAAAAACTGTTTTTT. This codes for CSATVTGGVNEKLFF. The genes are TRBV29-1 and TRBJ1-4; D is possibly TRBD1 (5 bases). Germline V gene lookup returns CDR1 SQVTM and CDR2 ANQGSEA. The CDR3 runs 15 residues. V lost 7 bases and J lost 4, with 19 bases in between.

The rearrangement links TRBV7-2 to TRBJ2-7; D is perhaps TRBD2 (6 bases). V lost 5 bases and J 3 bases, leaving 20 bases between the germline ends. The length of the CDR3 is 16 residues. Germline CDR1 SGHTA, CDR2 FQGNSA. This CDR3 reads CASSRLPGLSFYEQYF. CDR3 DNA sequence: TGTGCCAGCAGCCGCCTCCCCGGACTATCTTTCTACGAGCAGTACTTC. The full variable domain, rest sourced from reference TRBV7-2 and TRBJ2-7, is GAGVSQSPSNKVTEKGKDVELRCDPISGHTALYWYRQSLGQGLEFLIYFQGNSAPDKSGLPSDRFSAERTGGSVSTLTIQRTQQEDSAVYLCASSRLPGLSFYEQYFGPGTRLTVT.

The chain combines TRBV6-1 with TRBJ1-4; TRBD1 might be the D (6 bases). The V gene's germline CDR1 is MNHNS and CDR2 SASEGT. The CDR3 is made up of 15 amino acids. V lost 8 bases and J 3 bases, leaving 16 bases between the germline ends. DNA for the CDR3: TGTGCCAGCGAAGGGGAGGGGGTTGCTAATGAAAAACTGTTTTTT. Protein product: CASEGEGVANEKLFF.

The genes are TRBV7-2 and TRBJ2-1; TRBD2 matches at 9 bases. Losses at the gene ends were 8 bases for V and 7 bases for J; bases not matched to a gene: 12. The length of the CDR3 is 15 residues. Looked up from germline, CDR1 is SGHTA and CDR2 is FQGNSA. As DNA, the CDR3 is TGTGCCAGCTCCTCGGGGGGACTAGCATTTAATGAGCAGTTCTTC. Translating gives CASSSGGLAFNEQFF.

The chain is built from TRBV28 and TRBJ1-1; D is unresolved. Trimming took 6 bases from V and 4 from J, leaving 15 bases between them. CDR1 and CDR2 (germline): MDHEN, SYDVKM. The CDR3 sequence is 14 residues long. DNA for the CDR3: TGTGCCAGCAGCCAAAGACCAAGCGGCACTGAAGCTTTCTTT. This translates into CASSQRPSGTEAFF.

The CDR3 sequence: CSAVWVGGDNEQFF. DNA of the CDR3: TGCAGCGCCGTCTGGGTCGGTGGAGACAATGAGCAGTTCTTC. The chain has TRBV29-1 and TRBJ2-1; no clear D. Germline V lookup: CDR1 SQVTM, CDR2 ANQGSEA. Trimming took 7 bases from V and 5 from J, leaving 18 bases between them. This CDR3 has 14 residues.

The genes are TRBV5-5 and TRBJ2-1; a weak D match, TRBD2 (6 bases). The CDR3 is 13 residues long. Germline CDR1 is SGHKS and CDR2 is YYEKEE (reference sequence). V was trimmed by 4 bases and J by 9 bases, leaving 14 bases between them. The CDR3 nucleotides read TGTGCCAGCAGCACCTACGGGACTCCTGAGCAGTTCTTC. This gives the protein CASSTYGTPEQFF.

This clone is categorized as medium-sized (0.01 to 0.1%). The V gene is TRBV10-3, the J gene TRBJ1-1, with 7 nucleotides matching TRBD1. CDR1 and CDR2 from the germline V gene are ENHRY and SYGVKD. V was clipped by 6 bases and J by 5 bases; unmatched bases: 6. This CDR3 comprises 13 residues. In nucleotides, the CDR3 is TGTGCCATCAGATTGACAGGGACAACTGAAGCTTTCTTT. Its translation is CAIRLTGTTEAFF.

This rearrangement joins TRBV19 to TRBJ2-1, with 10 bases matching TRBD1. J was trimmed by 4 bases and V by 10 bases; bases with no gene match: 4. This CDR3 is built from 13 residues. Germline CDR1 is LNHDA and CDR2 is SQIVND (reference sequence). The CDR3 nucleotides are TGTGCCACCCGACAGGGGGCTTACAATGAGCAGTTCTTC. This sequence encodes CATRQGAYNEQFF.

The rearrangement joins TRBV5-1 to TRBJ2-1; TRBD2 agrees at 7 bases. This CDR3 is built from 14 residues. CDR1 is SGHRS, CDR2 YFSETQ, per germline. Trimming cost V 2 bases and J 8 bases; bases outside gene matches: 7. The CDR3 DNA reads as TGCGCCAGCAGCTTAGAGGGAGGGCCGCATGAGCAGTTCTTC. It translates to CASSLEGGPHEQFF.

This rearrangement joins TRBV19 to TRBJ2-2; D gene unclear. Trimming cost V 5 bases and J 4 bases, with 14 bases left between them. The CDR3 runs to 15 residues. The V gene's germline CDR1 is LNHDA and CDR2 SQIVND (reference sequence). The CDR3 DNA is TGTGCCAGTAGTCCCAAGGCGGTTGCCACCGGGGAGCTGTTTTTT. This codes for CASSPKAVATGELFF.